This T cell receptor (beta chain) was captured in a study of control samples from healthy donors and cancer patients. In germline, CDR1 is MGHRA, CDR2 YSYEKL. This CDR3 is built from 16 residues. Trimming removed 0 bases at V and 1 base at J, with 13 bases between. TCRdb's copy holds only in-frame clones and misses some; the assay was immunoSEQ multiplex PCR. Here the sample spans 150,000 or so clones, just under 95% being singletons. This chain uses TRBV4-1 with TRBJ2-7, with D possibly TRBD2 on 5 matching bases. The clonotype comes from a man aged 60 to 69 with colorectal cancer. The sample was PBMCs. CDR3 sequence (DNA): TGCGCCAGCAGCCAAGAGTTTGCGGGCCTTTCCTACGAGCAGTACTTC. Amino acid sequence: CASSQEFAGLSYEQYF.